This is a list of T cell receptor beta chains from one sample in a study. TCRdb re-derived calls from the 5' RACE reads in MiXCR, one entry per CDR3 protein. Of around 29,000 distinct CDR3 sequences in the sample, roughly 25% were seen once. Sequenced material: naive CD4+ T cells sorted from a lymph node. These receptor sequences come from a female donor with breast cancer. CDR3s leave out the opening cysteine and the closing phenylalanine or tryptophan. Each record gives: V gene, J gene, CDR3 protein.

v_gene: TRBV28; j_gene: TRBJ1-2; CDR3aa: ASSLGLYGYT
v_gene: TRBV5-4; j_gene: TRBJ2-7; CDR3aa: ASSSPGGEQY
v_gene: TRBV9; j_gene: TRBJ2-7; CDR3aa: ASSAAGGVDEQY
v_gene: TRBV20-1; j_gene: TRBJ2-2; CDR3aa: SALWGAATALGELF
v_gene: TRBV9; j_gene: TRBJ1-1; CDR3aa: ASSISGAQSEAF
v_gene: TRBV4-2; j_gene: TRBJ2-3; CDR3aa: ASSQGGSTSDTQY
v_gene: TRBV5-6; j_gene: TRBJ2-3; CDR3aa: AGSPDGSGQGPQY
v_gene: TRBV7-2; j_gene: TRBJ1-2; CDR3aa: ASSLDSGRRTYGYT
v_gene: TRBV7-9; j_gene: TRBJ2-2; CDR3aa: ASSSNPGELF
v_gene: TRBV6-2/TRBV6-3; j_gene: TRBJ2-7; CDR3aa: ASGAYEQY
v_gene: TRBV14; j_gene: TRBJ2-1; CDR3aa: ASSHLQGSRVNEQF
v_gene: TRBV6-2/TRBV6-3; j_gene: TRBJ2-1; CDR3aa: ASQRGGSYNEQF
v_gene: TRBV7-2; j_gene: TRBJ1-5; CDR3aa: ASSFPGAWQPQH
v_gene: TRBV5-1; j_gene: TRBJ2-1; CDR3aa: ASSLEGQASYNEQF
v_gene: TRBV29-1; j_gene: TRBJ2-7; CDR3aa: SGISGTGAYEQY
v_gene: TRBV27; j_gene: TRBJ2-7; CDR3aa: ASTDLRSYEQY
v_gene: TRBV7-3; j_gene: TRBJ2-2; CDR3aa: ASSSQPGTGELF
v_gene: TRBV5-1; j_gene: TRBJ1-2; CDR3aa: ASSPRQGKGYT
v_gene: TRBV3-1; j_gene: TRBJ2-5; CDR3aa: ASSQAGETQY
v_gene: TRBV20-1; j_gene: TRBJ2-2; CDR3aa: SVLGQGDTGELF
v_gene: TRBV25-1; j_gene: TRBJ2-1; CDR3aa: ARGAQREQF
v_gene: TRBV7-8; j_gene: TRBJ1-1; CDR3aa: ASSYSTGRTEAL
v_gene: TRBV12-3/TRBV12-4; j_gene: TRBJ2-6; CDR3aa: ASTSRSGANVLT
v_gene: TRBV15; j_gene: TRBJ2-3; CDR3aa: ATSRDLGRVADTQY
v_gene: TRBV10-3; j_gene: TRBJ2-7; CDR3aa: AISVDRPTEQY
v_gene: TRBV5-1; j_gene: TRBJ2-1; CDR3aa: ASSLSGNEQF
v_gene: TRBV3-1; j_gene: TRBJ2-1; CDR3aa: ASSPTGYNEQF
v_gene: TRBV27; j_gene: TRBJ2-3; CDR3aa: ASRRPNTDTQY
v_gene: TRBV20-1; j_gene: TRBJ1-2; CDR3aa: SARWDGGFYT
v_gene: TRBV20-1; j_gene: TRBJ2-1; CDR3aa: SARTSGRGNEQF
v_gene: TRBV27; j_gene: TRBJ1-2; CDR3aa: ASSSGPRVAYGYT
v_gene: TRBV18; j_gene: TRBJ1-4; CDR3aa: ASSPGPGEKLF
v_gene: TRBV7-9; j_gene: TRBJ1-3; CDR3aa: ASSPTAGSGNTIY
v_gene: TRBV4-2; j_gene: TRBJ1-4; CDR3aa: ASSRTNPNEKLF
v_gene: TRBV28; j_gene: TRBJ1-6; CDR3aa: ASSRYNSPLH
v_gene: TRBV3-1; j_gene: TRBJ2-2; CDR3aa: ASSHSASYTGELF
v_gene: TRBV5-1; j_gene: TRBJ1-2; CDR3aa: ASSADRDGHT
v_gene: TRBV20-1; j_gene: TRBJ1-6; CDR3aa: SARGDSSSSYNSPLH
v_gene: TRBV7-3; j_gene: TRBJ1-6; CDR3aa: ASSLTGSHNSPLH
v_gene: TRBV10-2; j_gene: TRBJ1-1; CDR3aa: AISGGWVTEAF
v_gene: TRBV24-1; j_gene: TRBJ2-1; CDR3aa: ATSDLSASSSYNEQF
v_gene: TRBV12-3/TRBV12-4; j_gene: TRBJ1-2; CDR3aa: ASSWSGQANLGYT
v_gene: TRBV7-2; j_gene: TRBJ2-1; CDR3aa: ASSFPTQSGGEQF
v_gene: TRBV24-1; j_gene: TRBJ2-1; CDR3aa: ATSDWGRGYNEQF
v_gene: TRBV29-1; j_gene: TRBJ2-7; CDR3aa: SAGGGGYEQY
v_gene: TRBV6-1; j_gene: TRBJ2-3; CDR3aa: ASSEEIGNRMRTDTQY
v_gene: TRBV2; j_gene: TRBJ2-6; CDR3aa: ASSEALTGANVLT
v_gene: TRBV6-5; j_gene: TRBJ2-3; CDR3aa: ASSRRPLGPPGDTQY
v_gene: TRBV7-9; j_gene: TRBJ2-5; CDR3aa: ASSTAMTSGGRQETQY
v_gene: TRBV20-1; j_gene: TRBJ2-1; CDR3aa: SARDSYEQF
v_gene: TRBV3-1; j_gene: TRBJ2-2; CDR3aa: ASSPRRGVRMELF
v_gene: TRBV30; j_gene: TRBJ1-1; CDR3aa: AWSVRREAEAF
v_gene: TRBV5-4; j_gene: TRBJ2-2; CDR3aa: ASSLAPHILTTGELF
v_gene: TRBV5-1; j_gene: TRBJ1-5; CDR3aa: ASSWGLNQPQH